Listed below are T cell receptor beta chains from one sample, sequenced in a study of T cells after yellow fever vaccination. A single record per CDR3 protein comes from TCRdb applying MiXCR to the 5' RACE reads. The table has approximately 260,000 distinct CDR3 sequences, under 15% seen once. The input for sequencing was CD4+ T cells sorted from PBMCs, taken 45 days after the yellow fever booster vaccination. Source of these receptors: a man aged 25-40 years who received the YFV17D yellow fever vaccine. The CDR3 runs from the conserved cysteine through the conserved F or W. The D gene is left open where the match is weak. Clone sizes are given selectively: once, few, many, or a class where the clone is expanded.

CDR3 DNA	CDR3 protein	V gene	D gene	clone size	J gene
TGCAGCGTTGGAAGGCGGGAGTTGGCCTACAATGAGCAGTTCTTC	CSVGRRELAYNEQFF	TRBV29-1	TRBD2	many	TRBJ2-1
TGTGCCAGCACCCGACTTCTGCAGGAAACTAACTATGGCTACACCTTC	CASTRLLQETNYGYTF	TRBV6-1	NA	NA	TRBJ1-2
TGTGCCAGCAGCGTACGGGACACGTTATACGAGCAGTACTTC	CASSVRDTLYEQYF	TRBV9	NA	few	TRBJ2-7
TGTGCCAGCAGTGGAGAGGGGGGCTACGAGCAGTACTTC	CASSGEGGYEQYF	TRBV6-1	NA	few	TRBJ2-7
TGCGCCAGCAGCTCGTGGACAGGCTCCTACAATGAGCAGTTCTTC	CASSSWTGSYNEQFF	TRBV5-1	TRBD1	few	TRBJ2-1
TGTGCCAGCAGCGGAAGTCAACCTTCAGGGCTGTTTTTT	CASSGSQPSGLFF	TRBV9	NA	few	TRBJ2-2
TGTGCCAGCAGCCAAAGCGGATCCTCCTACGAGCAGTACTTC	CASSQSGSSYEQYF	TRBV12-3/TRBV12-4	NA	NA	TRBJ2-7
TGTGCCATCGGGACCTCGACTAGCGGGAGATCGGACGAGCAGTACTTC	CAIGTSTSGRSDEQYF	TRBV10-3	TRBD2	many	TRBJ2-7
TGTGCCTGCAACCTCCCTGGCTACGAGCAGTACTTC	CACNLPGYEQYF	TRBV6-1	NA	few	TRBJ2-7
TGTGCCAGCAGCCCGGCCGGGACTAGCGGGTATGAGCAGTTCTTC	CASSPAGTSGYEQFF	TRBV7-2	TRBD2	few	TRBJ2-1
TGCGCCAGCAGCCCGGGGACAAACCAAGAGACCCAGTACTTC	CASSPGTNQETQYF	TRBV5-1	NA	NA	TRBJ2-5
TGTGCCAGCAGCCCCAGGGCCTTGAACACTGAAGCTTTCTTT	CASSPRALNTEAFF	TRBV7-2	NA	few	TRBJ1-1
TGTGCCAGCTCACCCTTTCTCTTAATTCGGGGACAGGAGCGAGATACGCAGTATTTT	CASSPFLLIRGQERDTQYF	TRBV18	TRBD1	many	TRBJ2-3
TGTGCCAGCAGTCGTGTGGCGGACTCTGGAAACACCATATATTTT	CASSRVADSGNTIYF	TRBV7-2	NA	few	TRBJ1-3
TGTGCCAGCAGTAATGAGCCGGGACTAGCGAACAATGAGCAGTTCTTC	CASSNEPGLANNEQFF	TRBV6-1	TRBD2	few	TRBJ2-1
TGTGCCAGCACCAAAACTAGAACCCAAGAGACCCAGTACTTC	CASTKTRTQETQYF	TRBV7-2	NA	few	TRBJ2-5
TGTGCCAGCACCCGGAGGGCCGGGGAGCTGTTTTTT	CASTRRAGELFF	TRBV28	NA	NA	TRBJ2-2
TGTGCCAGCAGTACCACTCGCCTGGGACTACCTGAAAAACTGTTTTTT	CASSTTRLGLPEKLFF	TRBV6-2/TRBV6-3	NA	few	TRBJ1-4
TGTGCCAGCAGTGCCGGGACTAGCGGGAGCCCCGAGCAGTTCTTC	CASSAGTSGSPEQFF	TRBV12-3/TRBV12-4	TRBD2	NA	TRBJ2-1
TGTGCCAGCAGGGTGACAGGGTCGACTGAAGCTTTCTTT	CASRVTGSTEAFF	TRBV6-2/TRBV6-3	TRBD1	NA	TRBJ1-1
TGTGCCAGCAGCTTCCGGAGCGGGGTTACCTACGAGCAGTACTTC	CASSFRSGVTYEQYF	TRBV5-6	TRBD2	few	TRBJ2-7
TGTGCCAGCAGCTTGGCACTAGCGGGAGCGCCCAACACAGATACGCAGTATTTT	CASSLALAGAPNTDTQYF	TRBV5-4	TRBD2	NA	TRBJ2-3
TGTGCCAGCAGCTTGATGGGACTTTCCACCGGGGAGCTGTTTTTT	CASSLMGLSTGELFF	TRBV7-9	NA	few	TRBJ2-2
TGTGCCAGCAGTTTGGCTAAGCCAGGGGAGCAGTACTTC	CASSLAKPGEQYF	TRBV28	NA	NA	TRBJ2-7
TGTGCCAGCAGCCACCCGTCACAGGGGACGTACGAGCAGTACTTC	CASSHPSQGTYEQYF	TRBV27	TRBD1	few	TRBJ2-7
TGTGCCATCAGAGGGGGGGGCGATTCCTACGAGCAGTACTTC	CAIRGGGDSYEQYF	TRBV10-3	NA	NA	TRBJ2-7
TGTGCCAGCAGTAGGGCGGGAGGCTCGCATGAGCAGTTCTTC	CASSRAGGSHEQFF	TRBV12-3/TRBV12-4	TRBD2	many	TRBJ2-1
TGTGCCAGCAGCGTAGGAGTTCAGGGAAGAGCCAACGTCCTGACTTTC	CASSVGVQGRANVLTF	TRBV9	NA	few	TRBJ2-6
TGTGCCAGCAGCTCCGGGACTCCGAACACCGGGGAGCTGTTTTTT	CASSSGTPNTGELFF	TRBV5-4	NA	NA	TRBJ2-2
TGTGCCACCAGCAGAGGGACAGGATTGACTGGAAACACCATATATTTT	CATSRGTGLTGNTIYF	TRBV15	TRBD1	few	TRBJ1-3
TGTGCCAGCAGCTTATCGGGGGGCTCCTACAATGAGCAGTTCTTC	CASSLSGGSYNEQFF	TRBV7-2	TRBD2	many	TRBJ2-1
TGTGCCAGCAGCTTACAGGGACACGAGCAGTACTTC	CASSLQGHEQYF	TRBV7-9	NA	few	TRBJ2-7
TGTGCCAGCAGTTTTCCAGAGAAGAACACTGAAGCTTTCTTT	CASSFPEKNTEAFF	TRBV12-3/TRBV12-4	NA	NA	TRBJ1-1
TGTGCCAGCAGCCAAGATCCCGGGAACAATGAGCAGTTCTTC	CASSQDPGNNEQFF	TRBV14	NA	NA	TRBJ2-1
TGTGCCAGCAGCTTAACGGAGGTAGAGACCCAGTACTTC	CASSLTEVETQYF	TRBV7-9	NA	NA	TRBJ2-5
TGCAGCGTTAGCTTAGGGGCAGATACGCAGTATTTT	CSVSLGADTQYF	TRBV29-1	NA	NA	TRBJ2-3
TGTGCCAGCAGCCCCAGCGGGAGGGCCGCCGAGCAGTACTTC	CASSPSGRAAEQYF	TRBV12-3/TRBV12-4	TRBD2	NA	TRBJ2-7
TGTGCCAGCAGCGTCCAGGGGGCTTATGGAAACACCATATATTTT	CASSVQGAYGNTIYF	TRBV9	TRBD1	NA	TRBJ1-3
TGTGCCAGTGAGTGGGGTGGAGAGACCCAGTACTTC	CASEWGGETQYF	TRBV2	NA	NA	TRBJ2-5
TGTGCCAGCAGAATACAGGGGCTGTGGGGCTACACCTTC	CASRIQGLWGYTF	TRBV12-3/TRBV12-4	TRBD1	few	TRBJ1-2
TGTGCCAGCAGCACCCTGACCGCATACGAGCAGTACTTC	CASSTLTAYEQYF	TRBV5-4	NA	NA	TRBJ2-7
TGTGCCAGCAGCTTTACACAGACTAATGAAAAACTGTTTTTT	CASSFTQTNEKLFF	TRBV7-2	NA	NA	TRBJ1-4
TGTGCCAGCAGTTTGTCCCCTACAGGAGGGACCCAGTACTTC	CASSLSPTGGTQYF	TRBV6-5	NA	NA	TRBJ2-5
TGTGCCAGCAGGAGGGGCCGGGTGGGAGGTTTACATGAGCAGTTCTTC	CASRRGRVGGLHEQFF	TRBV27	NA	few	TRBJ2-1
TGTGCCTGGATGGGACAAGCCATTCCCTACGAGCAGTACTTC	CAWMGQAIPYEQYF	TRBV30	NA	NA	TRBJ2-7
TGTGCCTCCCTCCGATTCGAGCGGAACACAGATACGCAGTATTTT	CASLRFERNTDTQYF	TRBV2	NA	NA	TRBJ2-3
TGCGCCAGCAGCGATCGATCCTACGAGCAGTACTTC	CASSDRSYEQYF	TRBV5-1	NA	many	TRBJ2-7
TGTGCCAGCAGACGGGACATGAACACTGAAGCTTTCTTT	CASRRDMNTEAFF	TRBV6-4	NA	few	TRBJ1-1
TGTGCCAGCAGCTTAGACAGGGTGTCCCACGAGCAGTACTTC	CASSLDRVSHEQYF	TRBV7-6	NA	few	TRBJ2-7
TGCAGCGTTGTGACTAGCGGCGCGGAGACCCAGTACTTC	CSVVTSGAETQYF	TRBV29-1	TRBD2	NA	TRBJ2-5
TGTGCCATCAGTGAATCTGAAAAACTGTTTTTT	CAISESEKLFF	TRBV10-3	NA	few	TRBJ1-4
TGTGCCAGCAGCGCCCGAACAGGGGGCCCCTATGGCTACACCTTC	CASSARTGGPYGYTF	TRBV9	TRBD1	NA	TRBJ1-2
TGTGCCAGCAGTGCGACGGAATACAATGAGCAGTTCTTC	CASSATEYNEQFF	TRBV28	NA	few	TRBJ2-1